The clone carrying this T cell receptor beta chain came up a few times. Antigen: not known. The data derive from a study of T cell repertoires in cytomegalovirus infection. For the study at large: Recently identified HLA-C-restricted CMV epitopes were used, and well-studied HLA-B-restricted CMV epitopes were used as well.

Germline CDR1 LGHNA, CDR2 YSLEER. The germline V and J ends were trimmed by 4 bases and 0 bases, with 10 bases remaining between them. There are 15 residues in the CDR3. MiXCR was run by TCRdb on the reads, yielding one entry per CDR3 protein. In the table there are about 830,000 distinct CDR3 sequences, roughly 33% of which are singletons. Material: cultured CD8+ T cells from PBMCs, obtained from culture after CMV antigen stimulation. V and J are TRBV4-3 and TRBJ2-1; the D is unclear. This receptor was obtained from a human donor in good health (CMV status not recorded). Some clones in this sample may be carry-over from other donors' samples. CDR3 residues: CASSREVSSYNEQFF. The CDR3 nucleotides read TGCGCCAGCAGCCGAGAGGTGAGCTCCTACAATGAGCAGTTCTTC.